This T cell receptor beta chain originates from a study of liver allograft versus peripheral blood T cells. Study-wide context: The authors compared T cell receptor repertoires in transplanted livers with recipients' peripheral blood repertoires. The study's findings and limits: Reports indicated that T cell receptor repertoires inside liver allografts differed from those in peripheral blood.

CDR3 size: 14 residues. V lost 4 bases and J lost 2, with 8 bases in between. CDR1 and CDR2 (germline): LNHDA, SQIVND (reference sequence). TCRdb passed the reads through MiXCR, listing each CDR3 protein once. The sample holds approximately 870 distinct CDR3 sequences, approximately 16% seen once. In this sample, this clonotype is large. Antigen specificity is unknown. This clonotype originated in a human patient who had a liver transplant. Some of the T cells may derive from the graft donor. The chain has TRBV19 and TRBJ1-4; maybe TRBD1 (5 bases). This CDR3 reads CASSTGFTNEKLFF. The CDR3 DNA reads as TGTGCCAGTAGTACAGGGTTCACTAATGAAAAACTGTTTTTT.